This T cell receptor beta chain was found in a study of identical twins. Germline V gives CDR1 SGHAT, CDR2 FQDESV (reference sequence). CDR3 length equals 16 residues. J was trimmed by 10 bases and V by 1 base; bases with no gene match: 9. Study-wide results and caveats: The same donors were not followed; conclusions instead depended on cross-sectional statistical analysis.

This clonotype was seen ten or more times. Its matching antigen is unknown. cDNA carried unique molecular identifiers, and a universal primer site was added by template switching. TCRdb re-analysed the 5' RACE reads in MiXCR, keeping a single row per CDR3 protein. This sample has 270,000 or so distinct CDR3 sequences; 6.5% to 9.5% occur once, and the top ten carry 3% to 3.5%. These data were also filed under a second study, of yellow fever vaccine responses in identical twins.

V gene TRBV11-1 combines with J gene TRBJ2-1; TRBD2 matches 11 bases. This TCR came from a woman between 18 and 29 years old in good health. Material: CD8+ T cells sorted from blood. The CDR3 region is CASSLDIAGGFAEQFF. The CDR3 DNA reads as TGTGCCAGCAGCTTAGATATAGCGGGAGGGTTCGCGGAGCAGTTCTTC.